The 27 T cell receptor beta chains below were found in one sample sequenced in a study of tumor-infiltrating lymphocytes in localized non-small cell lung cancer. Method: immunoSEQ multiplex PCR; TCRdb's copy keeps in-frame clones and lacks some. The sample holds fewer than 11,000 clones, 45% to 70% seen once. Sequenced: uninvolved lung tissue not adjacent to the tumor. These receptors came from a human donor with non-small cell lung cancer.

V is TRBV11-2 and J is TRBJ2-1; D not resolved. The CDR3 covers 15 residues. Germline CDR1 SGHAT, CDR2 FQNNGV. V lost 5 bases and J lost 5, with 16 bases in between. The CDR3 bases are TGTGCCAGCAGCCCGCCGACCCGCCAGGACAATGAGCAGTTCTTC. Amino acids: CASSPPTRQDNEQFF.

V and J are TRBV20-1 and TRBJ2-7; 7 bases agree with TRBD1. Germline CDR1 DFQATT, CDR2 SNEGSKA (reference sequence). This CDR3 comprises 10 residues. Losses at the gene ends were 6 bases for V and 8 bases for J; bases not matched to a gene: 4. CDR3 coding DNA: TGCAGTGCAGAACAGGGGAAGCAGTACTTC. It is translated as CSAEQGKQYF.

The V gene is TRBV5-1, the J gene TRBJ2-2, with TRBD1 matching over 8 bases. This CDR3 is built from 13 residues. Germline-derived CDR1 and CDR2 are SGHRS and YFSETQ. With V trimmed by 7 bases and J by 4 bases, 3 bases remained unmatched. The CDR3 nucleotides read TGCGCCAGCGACAGGGGTGGCACCGGGGAGCTGTTTTTT. The encoded protein is CASDRGGTGELFF.

Only a few counts were recorded for this clone. This sample includes further DNA sequences coding for the same CDR3. The chain uses TRBV29-1 and TRBJ2-3, with D unclear. This CDR3 spans 12 amino acids. The V and J ends lost 0 bases and 0 bases respectively, with 1 base between them. Germline CDR1 and CDR2: SQVTM and ANQGSEA. CDR3 sequence reads: CSVEESTDTQYF. Written as DNA, the CDR3 is TGCAGCGTTGAAGAAAGCACAGATACGCAGTATTTT.

The chain combines TRBV4-1 with TRBJ1-2; D perhaps matches TRBD1 (5 bases). From germline, CDR1 is MGHRA and CDR2 YSYEKL. V lost 4 bases and J 1 base, leaving 22 bases between the germline ends. This CDR3 contains 18 residues. CDR3 nucleotides: TGCGCCAGCAGCCTGGCGTGGGATGCAGGGTGGATTAACTATGGCTACACCTTC. Protein sequence: CASSLAWDAGWINYGYTF.

This chain connects TRBV5-6 to TRBJ2-5; D may be TRBD2 (7 bases). Germline V gene lookup returns CDR1 SGHDT and CDR2 YYEEEE. V was shortened by 0 bases and J by 3 bases, with 12 bases between the two germline ends. The CDR3 sequence is 15 residues long. The CDR3 nucleotides read TGTGCCAGCAGCTTGGGTGGGGGGGCAAAAGAGACCCAGTACTTC. It translates to CASSLGGGAKETQYF.

This sequence joins TRBV2 and TRBJ1-4, with 9 positions matching TRBD1. The trim removed 3 bases at V and 6 bases at J, leaving 5 bases unmatched. Germline lookup yields CDR1 SNHLY and CDR2 FYNNEI. The CDR3 covers 15 residues. The DNA for the CDR3 is TGTGCCAGCAGTGAGAGGGGGACAGGGTATGAAAAACTGTTTTTT. Amino acid sequence: CASSERGTGYEKLFF.

The chain carries TRBV10-2 and TRBJ1-6, with 11 bases lining up with TRBD1. CDR1 and CDR2 from the germline V gene are WSHSY and SAAADI. V shed 4 bases, J shed 3 bases, and the junction held 2 bases outside the gene matches. The CDR3 covers 16 residues. The CDR3 region has the DNA TGCGCCAGCAGTGGGACAGGGGGCGTCTATAATTCACCCCTCCACTTT. It codes for CASSGTGGVYNSPLHF.

This clone is deemed medium-sized. The chain is built from TRBV5-1 and TRBJ1-1; the D is unclear. Germline V gene data show CDR1 as SGHRS and CDR2 as YFSETQ. The V gene lost 5 bases and the J gene lost 7 bases, with 18 bases spanning the gap. This CDR3 is built from 14 residues. CDR3 residues: CASSSQVGSGEAFF. Written as DNA, the CDR3 is TGCGCCAGCAGTTCTCAGGTAGGAAGCGGTGAAGCTTTCTTT.

The chain links TRBV2 to TRBJ2-7, with D possibly matching TRBD1 (5 bases). Germline loops: CDR1 SNHLY, CDR2 FYNNEI. CDR3 length: 12 residues. V was clipped by 5 bases and J by 3 bases, with 8 bases between them. The CDR3 reads CASSIDSYEQYF. CDR3 coding DNA: TGTGCCAGCAGTATCGACAGCTACGAGCAGTACTTC.

The chain links TRBV4-3 to TRBJ1-2, with 8 bases matching TRBD1. The ends lost 2 bases at V and 6 bases at J; junction bases unmatched: 8. The length of the CDR3 is 15 residues. Germline CDR1 reads LGHNA; CDR2 reads YSLEER. CDR3 sequence (DNA): TGCGCCAGCAGCCAAACGGCGACAGGGGATAATGGCTACACCTTC. As protein: CASSQTATGDNGYTF.

CDR3 sequence (DNA): TGTGCCAGCAGCACAGGGGGTACGGATGGAAACACCATATATTTT. Translation gives CASSTGGTDGNTIYF. V gene TRBV7-3 combines with J gene TRBJ1-3; 8 bases are a match to TRBD1. The CDR3 consists of 15 residues. Trimming took 5 bases from V and 3 from J; bases not matched to a gene: 6. Germline-derived CDR1 and CDR2 are SGHTA and FQGTGA.

This sequence joins TRBV16 and TRBJ2-1; 7 positions match TRBD1. Germline trimming cut 3 bases from V and 10 bases from J; bases unmatched to any gene: 6. This CDR3 has 13 residues. Germline V lookup: CDR1 KGHSY, CDR2 FQNENV. The CDR3 here is CASSHSVGGEQFF. CDR3 DNA: TGTGCCAGCAGCCACTCGGTAGGGGGCGAGCAGTTCTTC.

The chain carries TRBV2 and TRBJ2-3; possible D gene TRBD2, 5 bases. Germline loops: CDR1 SNHLY, CDR2 FYNNEI. The CDR3 is 15 residues long. Trimming pared 1 base from V and 0 bases from J, leaving 8 bases between. The CDR3 protein is CASSEVAGSTDTQYF. The CDR3 DNA is TGTGCCAGCAGTGAAGTTGCGGGTAGCACAGATACGCAGTATTTT.

This chain uses TRBV4-1 with TRBJ1-2; 10 nucleotides match TRBD1. The CDR3 has 14 amino acids. J was trimmed by 6 bases and V by 5 bases; bases with no gene match: 6. Germline loops: CDR1 MGHRA, CDR2 YSYEKL. The CDR3: CASSGTGQGNGYTF. The CDR3 DNA reads TGCGCCAGCAGCGGGACGGGACAGGGGAATGGCTACACCTTC.

The V and J genes are TRBV7-9 and TRBJ2-3, with a tentative D call TRBD1 (6 bases). The CDR3 length is 14 residues. V was clipped by 1 base and J by 6 bases, with 11 bases between them. Per the germline V gene, CDR1 is SEHNR and CDR2 is FQNEAQ (reference sequence). CDR3 nucleotide sequence: TGTGCCAGCAGCTTAGGCGAGGGGGTGGATACGCAGTATTTT. Translated: CASSLGEGVDTQYF. Full variable domain (remainder filled in from reference TRBV7-9 and TRBJ2-3): DTGVSQNPRHKITKRGQNVTFRCDPISEHNRLYWYRQTLGQGPEFLTYFQNEAQLEKSRLLSDRFSAERPKGSFSTLEIQRTEQGDSAMYLCASSLGEGVDTQYFGPGTRLTVL.

The chain carries TRBV18 and TRBJ2-1; D is uncertain. V was cut by 2 bases and J by 4 bases, with 3 bases left in between. The CDR3 length is 12 residues. From germline, CDR1 is KGHSH and CDR2 LQKENI. CDR3: CASSPEYNEQFF. The DNA of the CDR3 is TGTGCCAGCTCACCAGAGTACAATGAGCAGTTCTTC. Together with reference TRBV18 and TRBJ2-1, the CDR3 gives the full variable domain: NAGVMQNPRHLVRRRGQEARLRCSPMKGHSHVYWYRQLPEEGLKFMVYLQKENIIDESGMPKERFSAEFPKEGPSILRIQQVVRGDSAAYFCASSPEYNEQFFGPGTRLTVL.

V usage is TRBV7-9 and J usage is TRBJ2-1; D is ambiguous. The CDR3 has 16 residues. V gave up 5 bases and J gave up 4 bases, with 18 bases separating them. Germline lookup yields CDR1 SEHNR and CDR2 FQNEAQ (reference sequence). The CDR3 DNA reads TGTGCCAGCAGCCAAAGTATGGATCCTTCTTACAATGAGCAGTTCTTC. As protein: CASSQSMDPSYNEQFF.

The chain combines TRBV6-4 with TRBJ2-3, with D maybe TRBD1 (7 bases). The CDR3 contains 14 residues. From germline, CDR1 is MRHNA and CDR2 SNTAGT. Trimming shortened V by 6 bases and J by 5 bases, and 15 bases separated the two germline ends. CDR3 residues: CASSQGGRGDTQYF. The CDR3, as DNA: TGTGCCAGCAGCCAGGGGGGACGTGGAGATACGCAGTATTTT.

Relative to its sample, this clone is medium-sized. V is TRBV6-5 and J is TRBJ1-1; D is possibly TRBD1 (6 bases). Germline V gene data show CDR1 as MNHEY and CDR2 as SVGAGI. This CDR3 region has 14 residues. Trimming pared 10 bases from V and 8 bases from J, leaving 23 bases between. CDR3: CATLPSGQSREAFF. CDR3 coding DNA: TGTGCCACCCTCCCTTCCGGACAGTCGAGGGAAGCTTTCTTT.

Comment on this clone: This sample also contains other DNA sequences that code for the same CDR3. The chain carries TRBV6-6 and TRBJ1-5; TRBD1 might be the D (5 bases). V was shortened by 2 bases and J by 6 bases, with 17 bases between the two germline ends. The CDR3 consists of 16 residues. Germline V lookup: CDR1 MNHNY, CDR2 SVGAGI (reference sequence). CDR3 nucleotides: TGTGCCAGCAGTTACCCCGCTGGGCGGGGGAGTCAGCCCCAGCATTTT. This gives the protein CASSYPAGRGSQPQHF.

This clone is labeled medium-sized (0.01 to 0.1%). Other DNA sequences in this sample translate to the same CDR3. The chain has TRBV20-1 and TRBJ2-1; D remains ambiguous. CDR1 and CDR2 from the germline V gene are DFQATT and SNEGSKA (reference sequence). The length of the CDR3 is 11 residues. Trimming left V 4 bases short and J 4 bases short, with 5 bases between. CDR3 bases: TGCAGTGCTAAAGGGTACAATGAGCAGTTCTTC. Encoded protein: CSAKGYNEQFF.

DNA for the CDR3: TGTGCCAGCAGTAATCCGGGACAGGCAAACACTGAAGCTTTCTTT. It encodes CASSNPGQANTEAFF. V and J are TRBV6-5 and TRBJ1-1; 8 bases line up with TRBD1. The CDR3 has 15 amino acids. With 5 bases clipped from V and 2 bases from J, the junction kept 7 bases outside the gene matches. The germline V gene encodes CDR1 MNHEY and CDR2 SVGAGI.

The chain has TRBV6-5 and TRBJ1-2; D remains ambiguous. The germline V gene has CDR1 MNHEY and CDR2 SVGAGI. The ends were cut back, 0 bases at V and 0 bases at J, with 8 bases in the middle. The CDR3 extends over 15 amino acids. The DNA for the CDR3 is TGTGCCAGCAGTTACTCCGCAGGAGCTAACTATGGCTACACCTTC. Protein sequence: CASSYSAGANYGYTF.

This clone is classed as medium-sized. One end of the junction fails to match germline, which may point to a read error. Other DNA sequences within the sample encode an identical CDR3. The chain links TRBV6-1 to TRBJ1-5; D gene uncertain. Germline V CDR1 and CDR2: MNHNS, SASEGT. The CDR3 has 12 amino acids. The CDR3 region is CASSGSNQPQHF. In DNA, the CDR3 is TGTGCCAGTAGTGGATCCAATCAGCCCCAGCATTTT.

In its sample, this clone is medium-sized. The J gene is TRBJ1-2, the V gene TRBV4-3, with TRBD1 as a possible D gene (5 bases). This CDR3 has 16 amino acids. Between the trimmed V and J ends, which lost 0 bases and 3 bases, there was a span of 14 bases. The germline gives CDR1 LGHNA, CDR2 YSLEER. For the CDR3, the DNA is TGCGCCAGCAGCCAAGAATGGGGCCAGAGTCACTATGGCTACACCTTC. It translates to CASSQEWGQSHYGYTF.

Within the sample, this clone is medium-sized (0.01 to 0.1%). The gene calls are TRBV11-3 and TRBJ2-1; 7 nucleotides agree with TRBD2. The trim removed 5 bases at V and 0 bases at J, leaving 7 bases unmatched. The CDR3 is 16 residues long. Looked up from germline, CDR1 is SGHNT and CDR2 is YENEEA. CDR3: CASSPRGESSYNEQFF. Here the CDR3 DNA reads TGTGCCAGCAGCCCCCGGGGGGAGAGCTCCTACAATGAGCAGTTCTTC.